The 3 T cell receptor beta chains presented below share a single source sample, sequenced in a study of T cell responses to AZD1222 COVID-19 vaccine. Only in-frame clones appear in the TCRdb table, and some are missing; sequencing was by immunoSEQ multiplex PCR. This sample has approximately 70,000 clones; 80% occur once, and the top ten carry around 15%. The sequencing used peripheral blood, collected 28 days after the second AZD1222 dose. Source of these receptors: an adult who received the AZD1222 COVID-19 vaccine.

The chain joins TRBV11-2 to TRBJ1-4; no definite D call. CDR3 length equals 12 residues. The germline V and J ends were trimmed by 1 base and 13 bases, with 10 bases remaining between them. Germline CDR1 is SGHAT and CDR2 is FQNNGV. In DNA, the CDR3 is TGTGCCAGCAGCTTAGTTGGTTGGGGACTGTTTTTT. It encodes CASSLVGWGLFF.

This chain's CDR3 is CASSLAGAEAQYF. The CDR3, as DNA: TGCGCCAGCAGCTTGGCCGGTGCGGAGGCCCAGTACTTC. The chain uses TRBV5-1 and TRBJ2-5; D is possibly TRBD2 (5 bases). The CDR3 extends over 13 amino acids. Trimming removed 0 bases from V and 9 bases from J, with 12 bases in between. The germline CDR1 and CDR2 sequences are SGHRS and YFSETQ.

The chain links TRBV12-3 or TRBV12-4 to TRBJ1-2; no clear D gene. This CDR3 has 12 amino acids. V was trimmed by 5 bases and J by 1 base, leaving 5 bases between them. The CDR3 sequence: CASSGLNYGYTF. In DNA, the CDR3 is TGTGCCAGCAGTGGCCTTAACTATGGCTACACCTTC.